The 28 T cell receptor beta chains reported below all come from one sample, sequenced in a study of T cell responses to AZD1222 COVID-19 vaccine. The protocol was immunoSEQ multiplex PCR, while the TCRdb copy is restricted to in-frame clones and leaves out a portion. The sample lists more than 150,000 clones, about nine tenths occurring once. The input for sequencing was peripheral blood, taken 28 days after the second AZD1222 dose. These receptors were obtained from an adult who received the AZD1222 COVID-19 vaccine.

Concerning this clone itself: At one end the junction does not follow the germline gene, possibly because of a read error. The chain is built from TRBV7-7 and TRBJ2-2; 11 bases are shared with TRBD2. CDR1 and CDR2 from the germline V gene are SSHAT and FNYEAQ (reference sequence). The CDR3 covers 17 residues. The CDR3 reads CASSPRGLAGGTGELFF. The CDR3 DNA reads TGTGCTAGCAGCCCCCGAGGACTAGCGGGCGGCACCGGGGAGCTGTTTTTT.

This clone was observed once. V is TRBV19 and J is TRBJ1-3; the D gene is possibly TRBD1 (5 bases). V was cut by 5 bases and J by 0 bases, with 14 bases left in between. The CDR3 sequence is 16 residues long. The germline gives CDR1 LNHDA, CDR2 SQIVND (reference sequence). In nucleotides, the CDR3 is TGTGCCAGTAGTCCCTGGGGGAGCTCCTCTGGAAACACCATATATTTT. The encoded protein is CASSPWGSSSGNTIYF. Variable domain in full (rest from reference TRBV19 and TRBJ1-3): DGGITQSPKYLFRKEGQNVTLSCEQNLNHDAMYWYRQDPGQGLRLIYYSQIVNDFQKGDIAEGYSVSREKKESFPLTVTSAQKNPTAFYLCASSPWGSSSGNTIYFGEGSWLTVV.

The chain carries TRBV14 and TRBJ2-1, with D uncertain. Germline V gene data show CDR1 as SGHDN and CDR2 as FVKESK. Trimming removed 0 bases from V and 4 bases from J, with 4 bases in between. The CDR3 is 13 residues long. CDR3 region: CASSQEMYNEQFF. Here the CDR3 DNA reads TGTGCCAGCAGCCAAGAGATGTACAATGAGCAGTTCTTC.

The rearrangement uses TRBV27 and TRBJ1-1; D gene unclear. Trimming shortened V by 7 bases and J by 1 base, and 13 bases separated the two germline ends. CDR3 size: 14 residues. Germline V gene lookup returns CDR1 MNHEY and CDR2 SMNVEV (reference sequence). The CDR3 sequence: CASIVHPQNTEAFF. CDR3 in DNA: TGTGCCAGCATTGTACACCCTCAGAACACTGAAGCTTTCTTT.

The chain recombines TRBV30 with TRBJ2-1; D might be TRBD1 or TRBD2, each matching 5 bases. The CDR3 contains 12 residues. V gave up 3 bases and J gave up 9 bases, with 12 bases separating them. Per the germline V gene, CDR1 is GTSNPN and CDR2 is SVGIG (reference sequence). The DNA for the CDR3 is TGTGCCTGGAGGCTGCCTGGGGGTGAGCAGTTCTTC. Amino acid sequence: CAWRLPGGEQFF.

This chain uses TRBV30 with TRBJ1-5; TRBD1 is a possible D gene (6 bases). The CDR3 runs 13 residues. Germline lookup yields CDR1 GTSNPN and CDR2 SVGIG (reference sequence). V shed 1 base and J shed 5 bases, with 9 bases lying between them. CDR3 in DNA: TGTGCCTGGAGTGAGGGGGGTCATCAGCCCCAGCATTTT. It specifies CAWSEGGHQPQHF.

This chain uses TRBV7-2 with TRBJ2-1; D not certain. Germline V CDR1 and CDR2: SGHTA, FQGNSA. This CDR3 is built from 15 residues. V lost 2 bases to trimming and J lost 1 base, with 9 bases between them. CDR3 bases: TGTGCCAGCAGCTTAACCATAACTTCCTACAATGAGCAGTTCTTC. Translation gives CASSLTITSYNEQFF.

The rearrangement links TRBV6-1 to TRBJ1-5, with D hard to call. The germline V gene has CDR1 MNHNS and CDR2 SASEGT. V shed 0 bases and J shed 4 bases, with 7 bases lying between them. The CDR3 extends over 14 amino acids. The CDR3 region has the DNA TGTGCCAGCAGTGAAGCCTGGGGAAATCAGCCCCAGCATTTT. Amino acid sequence: CASSEAWGNQPQHF.

This clone occurred once. This chain links TRBV4-1 with TRBJ2-7; D unclear. The germline gives CDR1 MGHRA, CDR2 YSYEKL. Trimming took off 0 bases at V and 9 bases at J, with 12 bases between the two ends. This CDR3 is built from 13 residues. The CDR3 loop reads CASSQEGRYGQYF. The CDR3 DNA reads TGCGCCAGCAGCCAAGAAGGGCGCTATGGGCAGTACTTC.

The chain employs TRBV19 and TRBJ2-2, with 10 bases aligning to TRBD2. This CDR3 spans 15 amino acids. V shed 6 bases, J shed 4 bases, and the junction held 5 bases outside the gene matches. Germline loops: CDR1 LNHDA, CDR2 SQIVND (reference sequence). CDR3 sequence reads: CASRGSGRFTGELFF. In DNA form, the CDR3 reads TGTGCCAGTAGAGGTAGCGGGAGGTTCACCGGGGAGCTGTTTTTT.

As for this clone: The junction and the germline gene differ at one end; a read error may be behind it. The chain uses TRBV28 and TRBJ2-1; 15 bases match TRBD2. The CDR3 totals 14 residues. The germline gives CDR1 MDHEN, CDR2 SYDVKM. The chain's CDR3 is CASTWTSGGGYRIF. In nucleotides, the CDR3 is TGTGCCAGCACCTGGACTAGCGGGGGGGGTTACAGGATCTTC. Full variable domain (outside the CDR3, taken from reference TRBV28 and TRBJ2-1): DVKVTQSSRYLVKRTGEKVFLECVQDMDHENMFWYRQDPGLGLRLIYFSYDVKMKEKGDIPEGYSVSREKKERFSLILESASTNQTSMYLCASTWTSGGGYRIFGPGTRLTVL.

This clone was detected only once. The CDR3, as DNA: TGTGCCAGCAGCCAAGTAAGGGGGAACACTGAAGCTTTCTTT. It translates to CASSQVRGNTEAFF. J is TRBJ1-1 and V is TRBV14; TRBD1 might be the D (5 bases). Trimming removed 1 base at V and 1 base at J, with 7 bases between. This CDR3 contains 14 residues. Germline V gene data show CDR1 as SGHDN and CDR2 as FVKESK.

The J gene is TRBJ2-1, the V gene TRBV2; 9 bases are shared with TRBD2. Looked up from germline, CDR1 is SNHLY and CDR2 is FYNNEI. Trimming took 7 bases from V and 7 from J; bases not matched to a gene: 11. This CDR3 has 15 residues. The CDR3 sequence: CASTSSVAGANEQFF. CDR3 in DNA: TGTGCCAGCACCTCGTCGGTAGCGGGAGCAAATGAGCAGTTCTTC.

The rearrangement links TRBV3-1 (or the pseudogene TRBV3-2) to TRBJ2-3; D perhaps matches TRBD2 (5 bases). Germline CDR1 reads LGHDT; CDR2 reads YNNKEL (reference sequence). This CDR3 region has 13 residues. V was cut by 4 bases and J by 6 bases, with 11 bases left in between. CDR3 DNA sequence: TGTGCCAGCAGCCTCCGGGGATCGGATACGCAGTATTTT. This codes for CASSLRGSDTQYF.

This rearrangement joins TRBV12-3 or TRBV12-4 to TRBJ1-4, with no clear D. The CDR3 runs 13 residues. V lost 2 bases, J lost 11 bases, and 12 bases lay in between. DNA for the CDR3: TGTGCCAGCAGTTTACGAGTGGGAGCGAAACTGTTTTTT. This encodes CASSLRVGAKLFF.

The chain couples TRBV4-1 to TRBJ2-1; no clear D. The CDR3 spans 15 residues. V was shortened by 1 base and J by 6 bases, with 13 bases between the two germline ends. From germline, CDR1 is MGHRA and CDR2 YSYEKL. The CDR3 loop reads CASSQVMTPINEQFF. In DNA form, the CDR3 reads TGCGCCAGCAGCCAAGTGATGACTCCCATCAATGAGCAGTTCTTC.

The rearrangement uses TRBV11-2 and TRBJ2-1; D remains unclear. There are 14 residues in the CDR3. Germline loops: CDR1 SGHAT, CDR2 FQNNGV. Trimming took 6 bases from V and 3 from J, leaving 12 bases between them. CDR3 amino acids: CASSRLDGYNEQFF. In DNA, the CDR3 is TGTGCCAGCAGTAGATTGGACGGCTACAATGAGCAGTTCTTC.

This clone was recorded once. The CDR3 region is CASSDPMTASYEQYF. CDR3 DNA: TGTGCCAGCAGTGATCCCATGACAGCCTCCTACGAGCAGTACTTC. The chain couples TRBV6-1 to TRBJ2-7; the D gene is possibly TRBD1 (5 bases). CDR3 length: 15 amino acids. The V end lost 3 bases, the J end lost 0 bases, and 12 bases lay between the germline ends. The germline V gene encodes CDR1 MNHNS and CDR2 SASEGT.

This clone was picked up a small number of times. The chain's CDR3 is CASSPGTSGSNEQYF. CDR3 DNA sequence: TGTGCCAGCAGCCCCGGGACTAGCGGGAGCAACGAGCAGTACTTC. The rearrangement links TRBV7-9 to TRBJ2-7, with 14 nucleotides matching TRBD2. After removal of 5 bases from V and 5 bases from J, the junction contained 5 bases not matched to a gene. The germline V gene encodes CDR1 SEHNR and CDR2 FQNEAQ (reference sequence). The CDR3 has 15 residues.

This clone was found a few times. J is TRBJ1-4 and V is TRBV18; weak D call: TRBD1 (6 bases). CDR1 and CDR2 from the germline V gene are KGHSH and LQKENI. The CDR3 runs 16 residues. Trimming shortened V by 6 bases and J by 0 bases, and 14 bases separated the two germline ends. The CDR3 spells CASSSGQPATNEKLFF. In DNA, the CDR3 is TGTGCCAGCTCCAGCGGACAGCCTGCAACTAATGAAAAACTGTTTTTT.

This clone is a singleton in its sample. The chain recombines TRBV4-1 with TRBJ1-5; maybe TRBD1 (5 bases). V was shortened by 0 bases and J by 6 bases, with 15 bases between the two germline ends. CDR1 MGHRA and CDR2 YSYEKL come from the germline V gene. This CDR3 has 16 amino acids. The CDR3 loop reads CASSQDRGYGAQPQHF. In DNA form, the CDR3 reads TGCGCCAGCAGCCAAGATCGAGGGTACGGGGCTCAGCCCCAGCATTTT.

J is TRBJ2-7 and V is TRBV14; possibly TRBD1 for D (6 bases). Germline V gene data show CDR1 as SGHDN and CDR2 as FVKESK. The CDR3 runs to 13 residues. V gave up 3 bases and J gave up 6 bases, with 12 bases separating them. The CDR3 loop is CASSHEWGLEQYF. The CDR3 DNA sequence: TGTGCCAGCAGCCACGAGTGGGGGCTCGAGCAGTACTTC. Using reference TRBV14 and TRBJ2-7 for the parts outside the CDR3, the full variable domain is EAGVTQFPSHSVIEKGQTVTLRCDPISGHDNLYWYRRVMGKEIKFLLHFVKESKQDESGMPNNRFLAERTGGTYSTLKVQPAELEDSGVYFCASSHEWGLEQYFGPGTRLTVT.

The chain employs TRBV3-1 (or the pseudogene TRBV3-2) and TRBJ1-1; D is uncertain. Germline loops: CDR1 LGHDT, CDR2 YNNKEL (reference sequence). V gave up 3 bases and J gave up 0 bases, with 20 bases separating them. This CDR3 comprises 18 residues. For the CDR3, the DNA is TGTGCCAGCAGCCAGATCTCACTGGGAGCCCCTTTGAACACTGAAGCTTTCTTT. Encoded protein: CASSQISLGAPLNTEAFF.

CDR3 nucleotides: TGTGCCACCAGTGGCAGGGGGAGCAATCAGCCCCAGCATTTT. This sequence encodes CATSGRGSNQPQHF. The J gene is TRBJ1-5, the V gene TRBV24-1, with 7 nucleotides matching TRBD1. From germline, CDR1 is KGHDR and CDR2 SFDVKD. CDR3 length: 14 amino acids. V lost 5 bases to trimming and J lost 1 base; unmatched junction nucleotides: 1.

This chain links TRBV7-2 with TRBJ1-2; D not certain. Germline CDR1 and CDR2: SGHTA and FQGNSA. The CDR3 extends over 15 amino acids. The V end was cut by 1 base, the J end by 0 bases, with 9 bases between. Written as DNA, the CDR3 is TGTGCCAGCAGCTTAGGGCAGGTCGCTAACTATGGCTACACCTTC. It encodes CASSLGQVANYGYTF.

The J gene is TRBJ2-7, the V gene TRBV3-1 (or the pseudogene TRBV3-2), with D unresolved. The germline V gene encodes CDR1 LGHDT and CDR2 YNNKEL (reference sequence). The CDR3 extends over 12 amino acids. V shed 1 base and J shed 4 bases, with 5 bases lying between them. This chain's CDR3 is CASSQVGYEQYF. In DNA form, the CDR3 reads TGTGCCAGCAGCCAAGTGGGGTACGAGCAGTACTTC.

This clone was picked up one time. The V and J genes are TRBV6-4 and TRBJ2-1, with a tentative D call TRBD2 (6 bases). V was cut by 4 bases and J by 0 bases, with 10 bases left in between. Germline assignment: CDR1 MRHNA and CDR2 SNTAGT. The length of the CDR3 is 15 residues. The CDR3 sequence: CASSVRGFSYNEQFF. Here the CDR3 DNA reads TGTGCCAGCAGTGTCCGGGGGTTCTCCTACAATGAGCAGTTCTTC.

The chain recombines TRBV11-2 with TRBJ2-2, with 8 bases fitting TRBD1. CDR1 is SGHAT, CDR2 FQNNGV, per germline. The CDR3 contains 18 residues. V was clipped by 3 bases and J by 4 bases; unmatched bases: 13. The CDR3 region is CASSFPLGQGSGTGELFF. The CDR3 nucleotides are TGTGCCAGCAGCTTCCCCCTAGGACAGGGCTCGGGCACCGGGGAGCTGTTTTTT.